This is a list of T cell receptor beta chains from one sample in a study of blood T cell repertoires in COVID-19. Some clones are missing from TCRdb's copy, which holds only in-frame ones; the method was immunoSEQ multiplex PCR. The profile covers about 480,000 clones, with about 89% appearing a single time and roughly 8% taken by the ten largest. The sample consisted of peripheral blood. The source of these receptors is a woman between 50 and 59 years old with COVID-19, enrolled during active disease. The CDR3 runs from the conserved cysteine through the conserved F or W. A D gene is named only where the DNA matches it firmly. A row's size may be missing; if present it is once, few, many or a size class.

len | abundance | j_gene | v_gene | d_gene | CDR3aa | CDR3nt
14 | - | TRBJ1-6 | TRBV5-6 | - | CASRTGGPLSPLHF | TGTGCCAGCAGAACGGGGGGTCCCCTTTCACCCCTCCACTTT
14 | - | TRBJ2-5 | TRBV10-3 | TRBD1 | CAIGLYRGQETQYF | TGTGCCATCGGACTTTACAGGGGCCAAGAGACCCAGTACTTC
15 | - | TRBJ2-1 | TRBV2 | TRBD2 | CASSKTSGGNNEQFF | TGTGCCAGCAGTAAAACTAGCGGGGGAAACAATGAGCAGTTCTTC
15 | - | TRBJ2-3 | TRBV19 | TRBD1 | CASSSLRGTTDTQYF | TGTGCCAGTAGTTCCCTCAGGGGGACGACAGATACGCAGTATTTT
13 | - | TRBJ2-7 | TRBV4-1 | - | CASSLSFPGEQYF | TGCGCCAGCAGCCTATCCTTTCCCGGCGAGCAGTACTTC
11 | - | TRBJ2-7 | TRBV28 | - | CASSLGSGQYF | TGTGCCAGCAGTTTGGGGAGCGGGCAGTACTTC
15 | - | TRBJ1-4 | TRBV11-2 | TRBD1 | CASSPDRATNEKLFF | TGTGCCAGCAGCCCCGACAGGGCGACTAATGAAAAACTGTTTTTT
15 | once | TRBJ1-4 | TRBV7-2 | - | CASSLVRSRNEKLFF | TGTGCCAGCAGCTTGGTCCGATCGAGAAATGAAAAACTGTTTTTT
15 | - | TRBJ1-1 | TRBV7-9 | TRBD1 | CASSLWTGASTEAFF | TGTGCCAGCAGCCTATGGACAGGGGCTTCCACTGAAGCTTTCTTT
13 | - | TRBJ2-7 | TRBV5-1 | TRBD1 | CASSLVTGLEQYF | TGCGCCAGCAGCTTGGTGACAGGGCTCGAGCAGTACTTC
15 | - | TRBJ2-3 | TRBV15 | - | CATSRAGPSLDTQYF | TGTGCCACCAGCAGAGCTGGTCCTAGCCTAGATACGCAGTATTTT
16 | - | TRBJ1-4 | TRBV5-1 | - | CASSAEPGLFYEKLFF | TGCGCCAGCAGTGCTGAACCGGGTCTCTTTTATGAAAAACTGTTTTTT
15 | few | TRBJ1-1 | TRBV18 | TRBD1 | CASSPRGQLNTEAFF | TGTGCCAGCTCACCACGGGGACAGTTGAACACTGAAGCTTTCTTT
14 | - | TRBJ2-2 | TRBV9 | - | CASREGLNTGELFF | TGTGCCAGCAGGGAGGGGCTGAACACCGGGGAGCTGTTTTTT
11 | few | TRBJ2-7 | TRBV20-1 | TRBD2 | CSAAGGREQYF | TGCAGTGCTGCCGGGGGGAGGGAGCAGTACTTC
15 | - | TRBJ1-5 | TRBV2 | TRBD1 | CASSPLARDSQPQHF | TGTGCCAGCAGCCCCCTCGCCCGGGACAGTCAGCCCCAGCATTTT
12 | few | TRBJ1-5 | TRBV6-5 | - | CASSVGNQPQHF | TGTGCCAGTTCGGTAGGCAATCAGCCCCAGCATTTT
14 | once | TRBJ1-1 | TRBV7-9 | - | CASSTRGGNTEAFF | TGTGCCAGCAGCACAAGAGGGGGGAACACTGAAGCTTTCTTT
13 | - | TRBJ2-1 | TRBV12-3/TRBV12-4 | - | CASSFQAFNEQFF | TGTGCCAGCAGTTTTCAAGCGTTCAATGAGCAGTTCTTC
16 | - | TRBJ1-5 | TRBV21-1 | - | CASSAPTAHVISPQHF | TGTGCCAGCAGCGCACCTACAGCTCATGTAATCAGCCCCCAGCATTTT
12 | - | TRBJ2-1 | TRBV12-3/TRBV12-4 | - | CASTPGMDEQFF | TGTGCCAGCACCCCGGGGATGGATGAGCAGTTCTTC
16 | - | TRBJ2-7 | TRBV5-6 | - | CASSPDQGMIYWEQYF | TGTGCCAGCAGCCCGGACCAGGGGATGATCTACTGGGAGCAGTACTTC
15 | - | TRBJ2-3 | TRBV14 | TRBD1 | CASSQSGTGTDTQYF | TGTGCCAGCAGCCAATCTGGGACAGGCACAGATACGCAGTATTTT
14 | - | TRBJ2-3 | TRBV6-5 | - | CASRMISGSDTQYF | TGTGCCAGCAGGATGATTAGCGGCTCAGATACGCAGTATTTT
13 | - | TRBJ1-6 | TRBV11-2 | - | CASSLSGESPLHF | TGTGCCAGCAGCTTATCAGGGGAATCACCCCTCCACTTT
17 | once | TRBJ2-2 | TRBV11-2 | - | CASSYPTGEANTGELFF | TGTGCCAGCAGCTATCCCACAGGGGAGGCGAACACCGGGGAGCTGTTTTTT
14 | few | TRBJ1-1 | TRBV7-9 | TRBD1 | CASSRQGLNTEAFF | TGTGCCAGCAGCCGACAGGGCCTGAACACTGAAGCTTTCTTT
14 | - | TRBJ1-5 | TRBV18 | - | CASSYSGSGQPQHF | TGTGCCAGCTCATACTCGGGCAGCGGACAGCCCCAGCATTTT
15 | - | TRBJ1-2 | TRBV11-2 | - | CASSLETAYNYGYTF | TGTGCCAGCAGCTTAGAGACAGCTTATAACTATGGCTACACCTTC
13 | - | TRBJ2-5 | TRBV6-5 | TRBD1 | CASSRDRGETQYF | TGTGCCAGCAGTCGTGACAGGGGGGAGACCCAGTACTTC
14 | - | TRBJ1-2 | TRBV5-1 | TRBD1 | CASSWDRVRNGYTF | TGCGCCAGCAGCTGGGACAGGGTGAGAAATGGCTACACCTTC
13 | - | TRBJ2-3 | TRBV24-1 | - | CATSDSYTDTQYF | TGTGCCACCAGTGATTCCTACACAGATACGCAGTATTTT
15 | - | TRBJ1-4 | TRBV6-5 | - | CASSYGGAGREKLFF | TGTGCCAGCAGTTACGGTGGGGCAGGGCGGGAAAAACTGTTTTTT
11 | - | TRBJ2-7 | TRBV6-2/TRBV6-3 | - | CASSQSYEQYF | TGTGCCAGCAGTCAATCCTACGAGCAGTACTTC
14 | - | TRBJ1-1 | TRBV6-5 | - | CASKTGDMNTEAFF | TGTGCCAGCAAGACAGGTGATATGAACACTGAAGCTTTCTTT
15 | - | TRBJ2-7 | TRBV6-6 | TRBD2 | CASSQPSGTSYEQYF | TGTGCCAGCAGTCAGCCCTCCGGGACTAGCTACGAGCAGTACTTC
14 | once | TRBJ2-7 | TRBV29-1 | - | CSVLGGPSSYEQYF | TGCAGCGTTTTGGGGGGGCCGAGCTCCTACGAGCAGTACTTC
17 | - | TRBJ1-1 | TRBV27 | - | CASSRSLDRLMNTEAFF | TGTGCCAGCAGCCGCAGTTTGGACAGACTTATGAACACTGAAGCTTTCTTT
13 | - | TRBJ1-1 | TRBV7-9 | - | CASSLVGRTEAFF | TGTGCCAGCAGCTTAGTCGGGAGGACTGAAGCTTTCTTT
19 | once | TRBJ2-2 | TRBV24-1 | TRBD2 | CATSDLRGSGGARAGELFF | TGTGCCACCAGTGATTTGCGGGGTAGCGGGGGGGCCCGGGCCGGGGAGCTGTTTTTT
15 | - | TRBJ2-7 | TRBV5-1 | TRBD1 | CASSPRQGSSYEQYF | TGCGCCAGCAGCCCCAGACAGGGGAGCTCCTACGAGCAGTACTTC
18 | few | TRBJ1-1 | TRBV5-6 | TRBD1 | CASGFPATADRSFHEAFF | TGTGCCAGCGGTTTTCCTGCAACTGCGGACAGGTCATTCCATGAAGCTTTCTTT
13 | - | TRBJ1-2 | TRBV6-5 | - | CASSYGLNYGYTF | TGTGCCAGCAGTTACGGGCTGAACTATGGCTACACCTTC
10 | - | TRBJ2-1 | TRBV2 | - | CASTGNEQFF | TGTGCCAGCACGGGCAATGAGCAGTTCTTC
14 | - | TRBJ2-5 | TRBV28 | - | CASSLPGVRGTQYF | TGTGCCAGCAGTTTACCAGGGGTAAGGGGGACCCAGTACTTC
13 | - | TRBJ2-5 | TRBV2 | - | CASSLLLRETQYF | TGTGCCAGCAGTCTTTTGTTGAGGGAGACCCAGTACTTC
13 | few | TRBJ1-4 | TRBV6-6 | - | CASTLPEQEKLFF | TGTGCCAGCACCTTACCCGAACAGGAAAAACTGTTTTTT
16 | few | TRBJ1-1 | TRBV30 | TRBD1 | CAWNLPGQRINTEAFF | TGTGCCTGGAATCTCCCGGGACAGAGAATCAACACTGAAGCTTTCTTT
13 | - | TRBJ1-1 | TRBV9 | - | CASSAHEETEAFF | TGTGCCAGCAGCGCTCATGAGGAGACTGAAGCTTTCTTT
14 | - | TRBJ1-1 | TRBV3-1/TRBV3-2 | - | CASSHRPGELGAFF | TGTGCCAGCAGCCATCGGCCCGGGGAGCTAGGAGCTTTCTTT
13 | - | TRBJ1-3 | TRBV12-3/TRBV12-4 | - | CANRAGAVDTIYF | TGTGCCAACAGAGCGGGAGCGGTGGACACCATATATTTT
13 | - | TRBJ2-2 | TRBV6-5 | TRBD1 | CASRGQGPGELFF | TGTGCCAGCAGGGGACAGGGCCCCGGGGAGCTGTTTTTT
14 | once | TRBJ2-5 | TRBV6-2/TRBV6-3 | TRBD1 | CASSEEDREETQYF | TGTGCCAGCAGCGAGGAGGACAGGGAAGAGACCCAGTACTTC
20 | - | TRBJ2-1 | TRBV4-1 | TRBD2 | CASSQVRTIAGEPLRNEQFF | TGCGCCAGCAGCCAAGTACGGACTATAGCGGGGGAGCCTTTACGGAATGAGCAGTTCTTC